This T cell receptor (beta chain) derives from a study of radiotherapy plus CTLA-4 blockade in lung cancer (dated by TCRdb to about 2018). General notes on the study: Among the enrolled patients, about 19% had an objective response, and about 30% reached disease control. Here is what the overall study found, with its caveats: The strongest predictors of response, as reported, were early dynamic changes in blood T cell clones along with a rise in serum interferon-beta after radiation. After treatment with radiotherapy and ipilimumab, TCR clones that originated in tumors expanded in peripheral blood.

Measured from the cysteine to the phenylalanine, the CDR3 is 16 residues long. The retained sequence is limited to the CDR3, 48 bases, with the frame set at the first base. Via the germline V gene, CDR1 is MNHNS and CDR2 SASEGT. Trimming removed 4 bases from V and 5 bases from J; the gene matches leave 13 bases unexplained. Worth noting for this clone: What antigen it recognizes has not been identified. Within one base of it there is no much larger clone, and no base qualities were kept.

Library generation was performed with the immunoSEQ multiplex PCR assay. TCRdb obtained this table from immuneACCESS and retained in-frame rearrangements with V and J assigned. These tables miss some clones; where compared with another copy, unresolved V genes account for less than half of the shortfall, and the remainder is unexplained. The sample contains approximately 53,000 clones, 70% to 90% of them found a single time. The leading ten clones occupy about a quarter of the sample. In this study, focal radiation therapy paired with CTLA-4 blockade (ipilimumab) was tested in patients who had chemo-refractory metastatic non-small-cell lung cancer.

The source material was peripheral blood, sampled from a patient treated with radiotherapy plus ipilimumab. Here the chain combines TRBV6-1 and TRBJ1-2; TRBD1 matches 7 bases in the middle. The TCR sequence derives from a human donor with non-small cell lung cancer whose response to radiotherapy plus ipilimumab could not be evaluated. The CDR3 corresponds to CASSGRTGYLWYGYTF. Here is the DNA: TGTGCCAGCAGTGGTCGGACAGGATACCTTTGGTATGGCTACACCTTC.